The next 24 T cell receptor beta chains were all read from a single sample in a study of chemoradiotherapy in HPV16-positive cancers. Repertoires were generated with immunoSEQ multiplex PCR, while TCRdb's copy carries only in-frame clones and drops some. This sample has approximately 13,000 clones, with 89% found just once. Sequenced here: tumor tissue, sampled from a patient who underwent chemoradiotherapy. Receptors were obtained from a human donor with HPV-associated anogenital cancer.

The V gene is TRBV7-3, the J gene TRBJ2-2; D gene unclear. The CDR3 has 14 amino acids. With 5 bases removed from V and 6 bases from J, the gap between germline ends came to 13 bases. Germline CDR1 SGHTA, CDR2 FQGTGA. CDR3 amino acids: CASSPQPQAGELFF. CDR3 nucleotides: TGTGCCAGCAGCCCCCAGCCGCAGGCCGGGGAGCTGTTTTTT.

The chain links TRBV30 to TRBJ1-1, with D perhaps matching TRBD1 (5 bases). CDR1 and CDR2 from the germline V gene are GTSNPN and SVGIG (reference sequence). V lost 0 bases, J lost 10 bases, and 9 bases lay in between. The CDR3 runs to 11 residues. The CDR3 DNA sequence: TGTGCCTGGAGTGTATACCAGGGAGCTTTCTTT. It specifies CAWSVYQGAFF. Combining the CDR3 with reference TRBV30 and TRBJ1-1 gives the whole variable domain SQTIHQWPATLVQPVGSPLSLECTVEGTSNPNLYWYRQAAGRGLQLLFYSVGIGQISSEVPQNLSASRPQDRQFILSSKKLLLSDSGFYLCAWSVYQGAFFGQGTRLTVV.

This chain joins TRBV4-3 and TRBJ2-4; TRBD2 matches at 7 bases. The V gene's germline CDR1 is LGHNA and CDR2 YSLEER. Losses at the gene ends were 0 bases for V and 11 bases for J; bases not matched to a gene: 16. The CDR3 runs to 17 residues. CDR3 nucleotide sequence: TGCGCCAGCAGCCAAGATGGACCGGCGGGGGAAGGTTCGGTTCAGTACTTC. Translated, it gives CASSQDGPAGEGSVQYF.

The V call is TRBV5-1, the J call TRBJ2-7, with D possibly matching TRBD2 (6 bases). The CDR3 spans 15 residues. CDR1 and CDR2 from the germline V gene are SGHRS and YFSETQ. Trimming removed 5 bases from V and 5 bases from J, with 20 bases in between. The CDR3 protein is CASRLRGTFNDEQYF. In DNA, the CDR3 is TGCGCCAGCAGACTAAGAGGGACTTTTAACGACGAGCAGTACTTC.

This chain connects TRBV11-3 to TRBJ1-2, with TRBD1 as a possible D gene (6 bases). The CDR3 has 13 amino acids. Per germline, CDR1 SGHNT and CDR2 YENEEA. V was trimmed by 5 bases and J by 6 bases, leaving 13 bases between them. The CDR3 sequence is CASSPRGGDGYTF. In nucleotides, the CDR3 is TGTGCCAGCAGCCCCAGGGGAGGAGATGGCTACACCTTC. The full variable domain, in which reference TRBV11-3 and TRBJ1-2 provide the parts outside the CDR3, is EAGVVQSPRYKIIEKKQPVAFWCNPISGHNTLYWYLQNLGQGPELLIRYENEEAVDDSQLPKDRFSAERLKGVDSTLKIQPAELGDSAVYLCASSPRGGDGYTFGSGTRLTVV.

CDR3: CASSQGANGMADEQFF. The CDR3 nucleotides are TGCGCCAGCAGCCAAGGGGCCAATGGTATGGCGGATGAGCAGTTCTTC. V is TRBV4-1 and J is TRBJ2-1, with D unresolved. Trimming removed 1 base at V and 8 bases at J, with 18 bases between. Germline assignment: CDR1 MGHRA and CDR2 YSYEKL. This CDR3 is 16 amino acids long.

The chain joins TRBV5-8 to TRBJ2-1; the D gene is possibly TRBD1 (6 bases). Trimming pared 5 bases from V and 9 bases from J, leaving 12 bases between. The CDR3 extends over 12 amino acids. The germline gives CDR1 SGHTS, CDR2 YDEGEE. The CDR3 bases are TGTGCCAGCAGGAGGGCACAGGGTGAGCAGTTCTTC. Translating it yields CASRRAQGEQFF.

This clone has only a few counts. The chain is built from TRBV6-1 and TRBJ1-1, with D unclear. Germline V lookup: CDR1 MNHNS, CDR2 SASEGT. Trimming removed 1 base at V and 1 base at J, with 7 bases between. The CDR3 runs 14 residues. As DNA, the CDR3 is TGTGCCAGCAGTGAAGGGATCCGGAACACTGAAGCTTTCTTT. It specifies CASSEGIRNTEAFF.

The DNA for the CDR3 is TGTGCCAGCAGCTTAGGGGATGTCTCCTACAATGAGCAGTTCTTC. As protein: CASSLGDVSYNEQFF. The J gene is TRBJ2-1, the V gene TRBV7-3, with D uncertain. The CDR3 spans 15 residues. Germline V gene data show CDR1 as SGHTA and CDR2 as FQGTGA. V gave up 2 bases and J gave up 0 bases, with 8 bases separating them.

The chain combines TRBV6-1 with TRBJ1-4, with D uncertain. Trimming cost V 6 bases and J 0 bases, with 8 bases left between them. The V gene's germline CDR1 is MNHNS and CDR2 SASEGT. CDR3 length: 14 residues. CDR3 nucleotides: TGTGCCAGCAGGGCAGGCTCAACTAATGAAAAACTGTTTTTT. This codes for CASRAGSTNEKLFF.

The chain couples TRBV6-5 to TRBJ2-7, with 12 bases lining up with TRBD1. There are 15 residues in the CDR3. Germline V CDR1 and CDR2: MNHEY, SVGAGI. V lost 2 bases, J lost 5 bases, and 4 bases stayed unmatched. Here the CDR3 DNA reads TGTGCCAGCAGTTACCTGGGACAGGGGGCAAACGAGCAGTACTTC. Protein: CASSYLGQGANEQYF.

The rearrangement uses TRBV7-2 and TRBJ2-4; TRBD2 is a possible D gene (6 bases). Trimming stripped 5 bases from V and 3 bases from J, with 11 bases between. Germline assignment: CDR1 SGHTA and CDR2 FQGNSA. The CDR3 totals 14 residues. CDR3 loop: CASSPGLLKNIQYF. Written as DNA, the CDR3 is TGTGCCAGCAGCCCGGGACTTCTCAAAAACATTCAGTACTTC.

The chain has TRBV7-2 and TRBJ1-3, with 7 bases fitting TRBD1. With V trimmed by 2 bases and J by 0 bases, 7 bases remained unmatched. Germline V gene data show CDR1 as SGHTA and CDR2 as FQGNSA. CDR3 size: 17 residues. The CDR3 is CASSLLPGTDSGNTIYF. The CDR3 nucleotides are TGTGCCAGCAGCTTATTACCCGGGACAGACTCTGGAAACACCATATATTTT.

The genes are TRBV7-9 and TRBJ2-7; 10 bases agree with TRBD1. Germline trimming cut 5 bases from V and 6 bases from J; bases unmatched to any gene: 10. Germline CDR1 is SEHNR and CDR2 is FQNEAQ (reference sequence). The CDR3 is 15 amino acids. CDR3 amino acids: CASSQGQGMLSEQYF. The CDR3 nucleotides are TGTGCCAGCAGCCAGGGACAGGGGATGTTATCCGAGCAGTACTTC.

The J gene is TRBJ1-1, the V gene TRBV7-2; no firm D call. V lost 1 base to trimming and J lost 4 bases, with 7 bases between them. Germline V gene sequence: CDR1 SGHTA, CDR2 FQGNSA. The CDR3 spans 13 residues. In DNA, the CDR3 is TGTGCCAGCAGCTTAGTGAGCCTCACTGAAGCTTTCTTT. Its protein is CASSLVSLTEAFF.

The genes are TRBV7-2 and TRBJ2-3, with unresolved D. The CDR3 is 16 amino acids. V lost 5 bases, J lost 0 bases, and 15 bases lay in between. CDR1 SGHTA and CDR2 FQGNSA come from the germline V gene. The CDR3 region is CASSPAIGISTDTQYF. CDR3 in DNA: TGTGCCAGCAGCCCAGCGATTGGCATCAGCACAGATACGCAGTATTTT.

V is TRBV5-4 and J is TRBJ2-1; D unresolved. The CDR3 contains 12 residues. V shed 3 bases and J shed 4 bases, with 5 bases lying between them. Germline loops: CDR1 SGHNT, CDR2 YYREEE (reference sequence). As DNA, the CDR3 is TGTGCCAGCAGCTCTCCTTACAATGAGCAGTTCTTC. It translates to CASSSPYNEQFF.

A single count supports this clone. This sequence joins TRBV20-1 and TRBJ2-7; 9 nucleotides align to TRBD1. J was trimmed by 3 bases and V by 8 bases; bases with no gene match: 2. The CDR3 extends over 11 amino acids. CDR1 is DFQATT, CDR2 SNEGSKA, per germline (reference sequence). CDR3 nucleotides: TGCAGTACGGGACAGGGCTACGAGCAGTACTTC. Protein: CSTGQGYEQYF.

CDR3 nucleotide sequence: TGTGCCAGCTCTGGGGGAGCGGGAGGGCTTTTTCACAATGAGCAGTTCTTC. It translates to CASSGGAGGLFHNEQFF. The V gene is TRBV7-2, the J gene TRBJ2-1, with 10 bases that match TRBD2. Losses at the gene ends were 8 bases for V and 5 bases for J; bases not matched to a gene: 15. The germline V gene encodes CDR1 SGHTA and CDR2 FQGNSA. CDR3 length equals 17 residues.

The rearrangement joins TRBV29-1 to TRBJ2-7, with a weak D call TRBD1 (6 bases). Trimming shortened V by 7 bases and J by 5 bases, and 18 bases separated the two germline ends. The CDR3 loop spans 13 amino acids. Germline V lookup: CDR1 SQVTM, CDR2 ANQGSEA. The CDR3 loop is CSALRDIMDEQYF. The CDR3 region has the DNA TGCAGCGCTCTGAGGGACATTATGGACGAGCAGTACTTC.

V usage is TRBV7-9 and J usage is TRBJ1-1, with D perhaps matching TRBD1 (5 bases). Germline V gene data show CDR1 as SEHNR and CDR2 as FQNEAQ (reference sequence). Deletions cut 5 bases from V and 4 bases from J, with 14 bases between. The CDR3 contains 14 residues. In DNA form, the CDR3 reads TGTGCCAGCAGCCCGAGGGACGGCCTCACTGAAGCTTTCTTT. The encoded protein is CASSPRDGLTEAFF.

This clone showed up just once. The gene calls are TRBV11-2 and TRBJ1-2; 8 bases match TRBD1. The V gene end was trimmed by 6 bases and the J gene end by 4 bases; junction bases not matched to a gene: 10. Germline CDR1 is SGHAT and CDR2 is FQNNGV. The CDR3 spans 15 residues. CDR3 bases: TGTGCCAGCAGTTTAAGACAGGGGAGTACCTATGGCTACACCTTC. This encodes CASSLRQGSTYGYTF.

This chain's CDR3 is CASSLDRGLGETQYF. DNA for the CDR3: TGCGCCAGCAGCTTGGACAGGGGGCTTGGGGAGACCCAGTACTTC. This sequence joins TRBV5-1 and TRBJ2-5, with 9 bases aligning to TRBD1. This CDR3 has 15 residues. J gave up 5 bases and V 0 bases, and 5 bases lay outside the gene matches. CDR1 is SGHRS, CDR2 YFSETQ, per germline.

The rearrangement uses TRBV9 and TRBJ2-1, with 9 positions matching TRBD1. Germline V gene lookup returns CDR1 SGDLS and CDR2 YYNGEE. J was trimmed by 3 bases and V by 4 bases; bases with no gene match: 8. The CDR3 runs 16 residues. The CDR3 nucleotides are TGTGCCAGCAGCCCTCCTCCGGGACAGGGCTACAATGAGCAGTTCTTC. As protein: CASSPPPGQGYNEQFF. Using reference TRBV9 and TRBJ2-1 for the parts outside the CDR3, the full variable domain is DSGVTQTPKHLITATGQRVTLRCSPRSGDLSVYWYQQSLDQGLQFLIQYYNGEERAKGNILERFSAQQFPDLHSELNLSSLELGDSALYFCASSPPPGQGYNEQFFGPGTRLTVL.